This T cell receptor (beta chain) was identified during a study of cytomegalovirus exposure and HLA in healthy donors. J lost 2 bases, V lost 6 bases, and 6 bases had no gene match. The CDR3 sequence is 14 residues long. CDR1 MGHDK and CDR2 SYGVNS come from the germline V gene. The PCR made use of 60 Vbeta and 13 Jbeta primers. Here immunoSEQ multiplex PCR was the method, and the copy in TCRdb shows in-frame clones only, minus some. The table records roughly 180,000 clones, almost 80% of them present only once. Findings and caveats of the study: Earlier results showed most TCR beta V segments being productive about 90% or about 30% of the time. From TCR beta sequences, most subjects' HLA-A and HLA-B alleles were reportedly predicted accurately.

As regards this clone: Its antigen is undetermined.

Sequenced sample: PBMCs. This TCR was recovered from a man aged 25-40 years in good health and CMV-seronegative. The chain joins TRBV25-1 to TRBJ2-7; 8 bases line up with TRBD1. DNA of the CDR3: TGTGCCAGCAGGAGCCGGGACAGGACCTACGAGCAGTACTTC. Its protein is CASRSRDRTYEQYF.